This T cell receptor beta chain is drawn from a study of T-cell memory formation after mild COVID-19. For the study at large: Largely, TCR clusters stayed within a single donor. Regarding the study as a whole: Among contracting clones, CD4+ were mainly CM/EM and CD8+ enriched in EMRA.

In the case of this clonotype: Its antigen is unidentified.

Via MiXCR, TCRdb re-called the 5' RACE reads, giving one row per CDR3 protein. This table has some 210,000 distinct CDR3 sequences, about 10% appearing once. Trimming took off 7 bases at V and 4 bases at J, with 13 bases between the two ends. This CDR3 spans 13 amino acids. CDR1 and CDR2 from the germline V gene are MNHEY and SVGAGI. The rearrangement links TRBV6-5 to TRBJ1-2; D may be TRBD1 (6 bases). The sample taken for sequencing was PBMCs or a T cell subset sorted from them (not recorded which). The receptor was derived from a man aged 18 to 30 who had mild COVID-19 (a few samples of this study predate the infection). Cell type and time point are not known. The chain's CDR3 is CASKGESGYGYTF. CDR3 DNA sequence: TGTGCCAGCAAGGGGGAGTCCGGCTATGGCTACACCTTC.